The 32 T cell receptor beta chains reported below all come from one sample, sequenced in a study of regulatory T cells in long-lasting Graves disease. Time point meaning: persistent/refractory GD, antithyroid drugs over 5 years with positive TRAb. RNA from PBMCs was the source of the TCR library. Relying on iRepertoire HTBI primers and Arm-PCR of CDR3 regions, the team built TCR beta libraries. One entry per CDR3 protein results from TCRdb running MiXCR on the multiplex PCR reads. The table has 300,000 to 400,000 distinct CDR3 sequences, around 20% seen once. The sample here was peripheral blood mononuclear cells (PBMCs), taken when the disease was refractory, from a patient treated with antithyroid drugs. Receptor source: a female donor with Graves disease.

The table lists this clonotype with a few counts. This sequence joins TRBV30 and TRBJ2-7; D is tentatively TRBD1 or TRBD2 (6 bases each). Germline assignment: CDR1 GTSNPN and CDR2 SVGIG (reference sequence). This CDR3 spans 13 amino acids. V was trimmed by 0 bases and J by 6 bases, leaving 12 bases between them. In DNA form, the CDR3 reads TGTGCCTGGAGTGTAGGGGGGAGTACCGAGCAGTACTTC. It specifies CAWSVGGSTEQYF.

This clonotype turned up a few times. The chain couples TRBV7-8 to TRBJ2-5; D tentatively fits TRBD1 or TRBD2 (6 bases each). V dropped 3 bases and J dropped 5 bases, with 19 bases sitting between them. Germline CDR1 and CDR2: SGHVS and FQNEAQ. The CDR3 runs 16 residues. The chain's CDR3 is CASSFPRRGARETQYF. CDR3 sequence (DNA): TGTGCCAGCAGCTTCCCTAGGAGGGGGGCCCGGGAGACCCAGTACTTC.

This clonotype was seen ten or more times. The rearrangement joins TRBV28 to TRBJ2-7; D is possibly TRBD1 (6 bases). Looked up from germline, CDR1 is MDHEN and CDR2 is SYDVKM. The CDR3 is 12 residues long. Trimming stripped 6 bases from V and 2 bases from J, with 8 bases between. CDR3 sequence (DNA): TGTGCCAGCAGCAGGGGTGCCTACGAGCAGTACTTC. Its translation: CASSRGAYEQYF. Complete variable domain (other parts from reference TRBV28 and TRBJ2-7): DVKVTQSSRYLVKRTGEKVFLECVQDMDHENMFWYRQDPGLGLRLIYFSYDVKMKEKGDIPEGYSVSREKKERFSLILESASTNQTSMYLCASSRGAYEQYFGPGTRLTVT.

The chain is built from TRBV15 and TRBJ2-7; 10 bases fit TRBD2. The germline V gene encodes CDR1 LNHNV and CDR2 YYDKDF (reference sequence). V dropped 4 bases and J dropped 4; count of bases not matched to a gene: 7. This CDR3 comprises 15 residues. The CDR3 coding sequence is TGTGCCACCAGCATTGAAGCGGGAGGGGGTTACGAGCAGTACTTC. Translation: CATSIEAGGGYEQYF.

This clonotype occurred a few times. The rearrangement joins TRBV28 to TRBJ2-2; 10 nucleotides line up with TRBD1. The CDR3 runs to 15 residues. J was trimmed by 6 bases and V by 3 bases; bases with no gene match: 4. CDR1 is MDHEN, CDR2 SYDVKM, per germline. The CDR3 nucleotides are TGTGCCAGCAGTTTCTCCGGGACAGGGGCCGGGGAGCTGTTTTTT. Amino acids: CASSFSGTGAGELFF.

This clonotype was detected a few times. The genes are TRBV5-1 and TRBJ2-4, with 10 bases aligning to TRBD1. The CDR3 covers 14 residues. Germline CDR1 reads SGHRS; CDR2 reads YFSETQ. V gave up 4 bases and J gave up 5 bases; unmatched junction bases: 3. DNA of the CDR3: TGCGCCAGCAGCCTCGGACAGGGGGAAAACATTCAGTACTTC. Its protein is CASSLGQGENIQYF.

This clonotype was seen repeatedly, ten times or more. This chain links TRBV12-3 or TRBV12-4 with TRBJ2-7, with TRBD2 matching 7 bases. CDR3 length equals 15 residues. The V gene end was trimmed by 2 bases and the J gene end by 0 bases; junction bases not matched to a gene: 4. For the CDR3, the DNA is TGTGCCAGCAGTTTAAGCGGGGCTATCTCCTACGAGCAGTACTTC. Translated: CASSLSGAISYEQYF.

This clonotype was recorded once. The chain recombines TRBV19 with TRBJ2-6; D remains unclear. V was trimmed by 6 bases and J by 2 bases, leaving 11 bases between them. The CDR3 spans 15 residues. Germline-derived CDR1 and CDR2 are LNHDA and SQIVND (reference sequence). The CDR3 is CASSRRAAGANVLTF. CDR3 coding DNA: TGTGCCAGTAGCCGGAGAGCAGCTGGGGCCAACGTCCTGACTTTC.

CDR3 region: CASSLTRPPDTQYF. Written as DNA, the CDR3 is TGTGCCAGCAGCTTGACTAGGCCCCCAGATACGCAGTATTTT. The V call is TRBV7-3, the J call TRBJ2-3; the D gene is possibly TRBD2 (6 bases). The V gene lost 3 bases and the J gene lost 4 bases, with 11 bases spanning the gap. The CDR3 consists of 14 residues. The V gene's germline CDR1 is SGHTA and CDR2 FQGTGA.

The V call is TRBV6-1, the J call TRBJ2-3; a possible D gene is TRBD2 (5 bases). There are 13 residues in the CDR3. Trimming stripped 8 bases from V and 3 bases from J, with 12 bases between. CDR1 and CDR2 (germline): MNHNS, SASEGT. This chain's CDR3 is CASRYRRTDTQYF. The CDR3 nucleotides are TGTGCCAGCCGCTACCGGAGGACAGATACGCAGTATTTT.

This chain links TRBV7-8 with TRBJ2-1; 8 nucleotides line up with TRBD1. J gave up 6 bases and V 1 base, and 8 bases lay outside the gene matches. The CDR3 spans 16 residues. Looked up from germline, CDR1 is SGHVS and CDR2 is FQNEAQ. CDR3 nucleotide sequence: TGTGCCAGCAGCTTAGATGGGACAGGAGTACCCAATGAGCAGTTCTTC. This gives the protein CASSLDGTGVPNEQFF.

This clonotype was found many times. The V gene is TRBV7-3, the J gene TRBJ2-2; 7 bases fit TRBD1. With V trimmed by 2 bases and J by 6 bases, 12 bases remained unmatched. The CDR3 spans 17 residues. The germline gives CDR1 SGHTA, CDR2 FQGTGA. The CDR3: CASSLAPDRVTAGELFF. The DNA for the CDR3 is TGTGCCAGCAGCTTAGCCCCCGACAGGGTGACGGCCGGGGAGCTGTTTTTT.

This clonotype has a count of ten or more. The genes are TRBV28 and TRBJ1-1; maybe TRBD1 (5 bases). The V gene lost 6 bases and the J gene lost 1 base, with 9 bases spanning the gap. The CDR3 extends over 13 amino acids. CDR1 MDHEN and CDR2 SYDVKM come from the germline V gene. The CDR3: CASRDGGNTEAFF. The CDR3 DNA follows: TGTGCCAGCAGGGATGGGGGGAACACTGAAGCTTTCTTT.

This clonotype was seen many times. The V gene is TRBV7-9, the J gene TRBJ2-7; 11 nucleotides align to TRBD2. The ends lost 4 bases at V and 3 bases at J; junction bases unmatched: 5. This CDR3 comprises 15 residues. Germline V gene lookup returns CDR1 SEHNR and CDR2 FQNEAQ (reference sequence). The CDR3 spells CASSSTSGSFYEQYF. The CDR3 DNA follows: TGTGCCAGCAGCTCAACTAGCGGGAGTTTCTACGAGCAGTACTTC. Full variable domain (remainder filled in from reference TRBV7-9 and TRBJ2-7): DTGVSQNPRHKITKRGQNVTFRCDPISEHNRLYWYRQTLGQGPEFLTYFQNEAQLEKSRLLSDRFSAERPKGSFSTLEIQRTEQGDSAMYLCASSSTSGSFYEQYFGPGTRLTVT.

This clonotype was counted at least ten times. The chain's CDR3 is CAWSVIGQGSYEQYF. Here the CDR3 DNA reads TGTGCCTGGAGTGTAATAGGACAGGGGTCCTACGAGCAGTACTTC. The chain employs TRBV30 and TRBJ2-7; 9 positions agree with TRBD1. Germline assignment: CDR1 GTSNPN and CDR2 SVGIG (reference sequence). With V trimmed by 0 bases and J by 1 base, 4 bases remained unmatched. CDR3 length equals 15 residues.

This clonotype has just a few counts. CDR3 protein: CASSSLAAPYEQYF. CDR3 coding DNA: TGTGCCAGTAGTAGTCTAGCAGCCCCCTACGAGCAGTACTTC. The chain has TRBV19 and TRBJ2-7, with a tentative D call TRBD2 (5 bases). This CDR3 has 14 residues. Per germline, CDR1 LNHDA and CDR2 SQIVND (reference sequence). V lost 4 bases, J lost 2 bases, and 12 bases lay in between.

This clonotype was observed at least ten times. The chain's CDR3 is CASSDWDQTGYLYGYTF. The CDR3 DNA sequence: TGTGCCAGCAGTGATTGGGACCAGACAGGGTACCTCTATGGCTACACCTTC. This chain joins TRBV25-1 and TRBJ1-2; 7 nucleotides match TRBD1. The CDR3 totals 17 residues. Germline CDR1 is MGHDK and CDR2 is SYGVNS. Trimming cost V 3 bases and J 4 bases; bases outside gene matches: 14.

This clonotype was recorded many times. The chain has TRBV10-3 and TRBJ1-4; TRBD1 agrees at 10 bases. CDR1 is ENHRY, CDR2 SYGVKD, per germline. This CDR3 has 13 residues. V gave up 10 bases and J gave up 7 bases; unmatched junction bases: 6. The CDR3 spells CATNRDRGEKLFF. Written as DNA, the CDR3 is TGTGCCACCAACCGGGACAGGGGTGAAAAACTGTTTTTT.

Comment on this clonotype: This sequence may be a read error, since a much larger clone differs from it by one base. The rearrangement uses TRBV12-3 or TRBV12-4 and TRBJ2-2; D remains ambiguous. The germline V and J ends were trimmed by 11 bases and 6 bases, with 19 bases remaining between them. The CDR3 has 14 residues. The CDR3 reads CAGQASPGAGELFF. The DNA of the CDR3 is TGTGCCGGCCAGGCCTCTCCTGGGGCCGGGGAGCTGTTTTTT.

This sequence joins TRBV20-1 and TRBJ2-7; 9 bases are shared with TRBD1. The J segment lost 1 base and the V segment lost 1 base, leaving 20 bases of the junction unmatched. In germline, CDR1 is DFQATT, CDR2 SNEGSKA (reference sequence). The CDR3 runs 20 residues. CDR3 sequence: CSARGGIETGGFSISYEQYF. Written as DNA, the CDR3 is TGCAGTGCTAGAGGGGGTATAGAGACAGGGGGTTTCTCAATATCCTACGAGCAGTACTTC.

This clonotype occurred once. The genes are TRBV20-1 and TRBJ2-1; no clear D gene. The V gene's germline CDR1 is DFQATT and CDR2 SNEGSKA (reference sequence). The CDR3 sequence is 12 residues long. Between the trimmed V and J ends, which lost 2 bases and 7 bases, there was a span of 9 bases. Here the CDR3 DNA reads TGCAGTGCTAGATCTAACGATAATGAGCAGTTCTTC. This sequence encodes CSARSNDNEQFF.

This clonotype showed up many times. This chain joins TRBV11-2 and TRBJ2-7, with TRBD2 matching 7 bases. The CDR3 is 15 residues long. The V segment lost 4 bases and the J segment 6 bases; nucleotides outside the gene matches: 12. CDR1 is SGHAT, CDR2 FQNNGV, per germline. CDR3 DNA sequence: TGTGCCAGCAGCTCCCCGCGGGAGCGAAGGGGCGAGCAGTACTTC. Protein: CASSSPRERRGEQYF.

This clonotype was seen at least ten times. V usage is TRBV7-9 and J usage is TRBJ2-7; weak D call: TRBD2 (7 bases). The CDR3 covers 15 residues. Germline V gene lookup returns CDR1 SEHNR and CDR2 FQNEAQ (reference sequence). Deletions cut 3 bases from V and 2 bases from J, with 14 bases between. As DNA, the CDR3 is TGTGCCAGCAGCTTGAGGGGGGGGAATCCCTACGAGCAGTACTTC. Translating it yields CASSLRGGNPYEQYF.

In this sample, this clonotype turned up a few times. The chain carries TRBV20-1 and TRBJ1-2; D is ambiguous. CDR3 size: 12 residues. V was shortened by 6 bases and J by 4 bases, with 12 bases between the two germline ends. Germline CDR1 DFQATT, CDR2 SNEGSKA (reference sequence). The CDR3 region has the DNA TGCAGTGCGGAGAAGACCTTCTATGGCTACACCTTC. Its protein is CSAEKTFYGYTF.

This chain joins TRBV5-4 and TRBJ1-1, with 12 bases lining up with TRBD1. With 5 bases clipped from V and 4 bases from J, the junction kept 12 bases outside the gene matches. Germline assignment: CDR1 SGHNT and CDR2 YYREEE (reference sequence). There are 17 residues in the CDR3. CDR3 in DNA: TGTGCCAGCAGGGGGAGGGGACAGGGGGCGCGATCCACTGAAGCTTTCTTT. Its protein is CASRGRGQGARSTEAFF.

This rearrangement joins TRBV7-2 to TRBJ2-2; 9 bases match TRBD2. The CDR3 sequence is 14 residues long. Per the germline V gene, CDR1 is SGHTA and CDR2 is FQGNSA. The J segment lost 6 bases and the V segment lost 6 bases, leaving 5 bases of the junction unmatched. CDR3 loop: CASSPGLAAGELFF. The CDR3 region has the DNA TGTGCCAGCAGTCCGGGACTAGCCGCCGGGGAGCTGTTTTTT.

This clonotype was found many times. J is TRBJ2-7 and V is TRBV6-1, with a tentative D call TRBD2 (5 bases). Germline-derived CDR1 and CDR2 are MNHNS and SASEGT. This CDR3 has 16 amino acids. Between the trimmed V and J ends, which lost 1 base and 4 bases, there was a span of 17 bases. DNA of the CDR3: TGTGCCAGCAGTGAAGGCGTCCCCGACTACAGTTACGAGCAGTACTTC. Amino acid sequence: CASSEGVPDYSYEQYF.

The CDR3 DNA reads TGTGCCAGCAGCGGGGATAGCGGGAGGAGGGGTACGCAGTATTTT. It codes for CASSGDSGRRGTQYF. The chain recombines TRBV7-6 with TRBJ2-3, with 10 bases that match TRBD2. Germline V lookup: CDR1 SGHVS, CDR2 FNYEAQ. The CDR3 is 15 amino acids. The V gene end was trimmed by 5 bases and the J gene end by 8 bases; junction bases not matched to a gene: 10.

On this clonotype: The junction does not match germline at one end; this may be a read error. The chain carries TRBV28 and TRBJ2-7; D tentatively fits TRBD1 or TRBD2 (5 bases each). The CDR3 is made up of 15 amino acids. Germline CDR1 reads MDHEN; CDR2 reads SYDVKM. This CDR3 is CAGSRGLGAPDEQYF. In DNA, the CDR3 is TGTGCCGGCAGCCGAGGGCTCGGGGCCCCTGACGAGCAGTACTTC.

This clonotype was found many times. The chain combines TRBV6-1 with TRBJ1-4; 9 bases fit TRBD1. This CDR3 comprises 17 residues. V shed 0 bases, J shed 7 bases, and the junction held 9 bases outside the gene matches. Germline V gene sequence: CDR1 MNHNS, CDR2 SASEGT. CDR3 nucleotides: TGTGCCAGCAGTGAAGCATGGACAGGGGCTTTTTCTGAAAAACTGTTTTTT. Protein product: CASSEAWTGAFSEKLFF.

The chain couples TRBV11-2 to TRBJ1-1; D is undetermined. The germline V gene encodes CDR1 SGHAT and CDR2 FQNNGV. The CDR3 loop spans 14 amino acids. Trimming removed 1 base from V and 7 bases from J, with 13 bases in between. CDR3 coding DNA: TGTGCCAGCAGCTTAGGGTCCGGAGAGTATGAAGCTTTCTTT. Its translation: CASSLGSGEYEAFF.

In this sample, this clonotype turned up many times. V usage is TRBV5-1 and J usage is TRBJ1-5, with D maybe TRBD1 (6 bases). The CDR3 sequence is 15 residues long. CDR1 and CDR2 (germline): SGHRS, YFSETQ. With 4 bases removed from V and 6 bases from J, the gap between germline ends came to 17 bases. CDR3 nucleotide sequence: TGCGCCAGCAGCCCGAAAGGGGGGAGGCCTCAGCCCCAGCATTTT. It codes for CASSPKGGRPQPQHF.